This T cell receptor beta chain was profiled in a study of CD8+ T cells in alopecia areata. Study findings and constraints: In lesional scalp, particularly from alopecia totalis/universalis, clonality was higher than in normal scalp. Resident alphabeta T-cell populations of normal skin are likewise subject to sequencing in scalp samples. Clarity of TCR sharing across patients fell short of that in mice, possibly HLA-related.

Trimming stripped 0 bases from V and 4 bases from J, with 12 bases between. CDR1 and CDR2 (germline): SGHDN, FVKESK. CDR3 length equals 15 residues. PBMCs yielded sorted CD4+ and CD8+ T cells. TCR sequencing used cDNA made by reverse transcription of extracted RNA. Profiling relied on immunoSEQ multiplex PCR, and the TCRdb table lists in-frame clones only, not all of them. The sample has about 150,000 clones; roughly 50% are singletons. This clone has just one count. The antigen is not known. The chain joins TRBV14 to TRBJ1-2; D unresolved. The clonotype comes from a human donor in good health. The specimen was CD4+ T cells sorted from blood. CDR3 in amino acids: CASSQEVRRAYGYTF. DNA for the CDR3: TGTGCCAGCAGCCAAGAAGTCCGGCGGGCCTATGGCTACACCTTC.